This note documents a single TCR beta chain sequence. What this receptor recognizes is not known. No base-level quality is on record; no much larger clone is a single base apart. This record belongs to a study of T cells after yellow fever vaccination (dated by TCRdb to about 2019). With regard to the full study: The SMART-Seq v4 Ultra Low Input RNA kit was used to prepare libraries from fractions with low cell numbers. Blood was collected at multiple timepoints before and after primary and secondary immunization, and bulk PBMC replicates and cell subsets were isolated. Two healthy male donors, one aged 18 to 30 and one aged 30 to 40 years, made up the cohort. To follow T-cell clones before and after primary and booster YFV17D yellow fever vaccination, bulk TCR alpha and beta repertoires were sequenced over time. Summary of the overall study and its limitations: Only a couple of donors were included in the study, so the extent to which the findings can be generalized is limited. Computational filtering was needed because FACS-sorted repertoires could contain abundant contaminating clonotypes from the bulk population. A small fraction of clonotypes appeared in both the CD4 and CD8 compartments, likely as a result of convergent recombination. Compared with the primary T-cell response, the secondary T-cell response was weaker but faster, peaking on day 5 rather than day 15. After the booster, most clones that had expanded after primary vaccination were detected again (around 97% of CD4 and around 88% of CD8), suggesting broad maintenance of memory.

The CDR3, from cysteine to phenylalanine, totals 16 residues. Only the CDR3 DNA is retained, 48 bases long and in frame from the first base. Germline trimming: 2 bases from V, 4 bases from J; junction bases outside gene matches: 12. CDR1 is given as DFQATT and CDR2 as SNEGSKA, both from the germline V gene (reference sequence). TCR cDNA was made using 5'RACE template switching, a step that added a universal primer site and unique molecular identifiers. Priming of cDNA synthesis was performed from both the TCR alpha and TCR beta constant segments. Library amplification involved two PCR steps, and the second step added sample barcodes and sequencing adapters. Sequencing of the libraries was done on either Illumina HiSeq 2500 (2x100 bp) or NovaSeq (2x150 bp). The source study handled its data this way. Reads were demultiplexed and collapsed into UMI consensus sequences with MIGEC, and V(D)J alignment was performed with MiXCR. Using edgeR on replicate PBMC samples, clonotypes were called vaccine-responding if FDR was below 0.01 and the log2 fold change was above 5 up to day 15. Bulk clonotypes were assigned CD4 or CD8 identity according to which sequenced CD4 or CD8 repertoire held them at higher abundance. The public reads were run again by TCRdb, first through fastp at Q25 and then through MiXCR, and only productive beta chains were kept. Records with the same CDR3 protein are collapsed into one entry carrying the most frequent genes and DNA. The V and J calls, along with clone size, are taken from TCRdb and not from the paper's own processing. For this sample the table gives 550,000 or so distinct CDR3 sequences, of which 15% to 20% were detected only once. The top ten constitute roughly an eighth of the sample.

The sample's treatment or condition, from its label and the paper: live attenuated yellow fever vaccine strain. At every blood-draw timepoint, two biological replicates of bulk PBMCs were collected. PBMCs were isolated from peripheral blood using a standard Ficoll-Paque protocol. RNA was extracted with TriZol from bulk PBMCs, CD4 and CD8 fractions, and dextramer-positive and dextramer-negative fractions. The rearrangement joined TRBV20-1 to TRBJ2-3, with 7 middle bases fitting TRBD2. The TCR was taken from a man younger than 40 who received the YFV17D yellow fever vaccine. The material was PBMCs, obtained 15 days after the yellow fever booster vaccination. The CDR3 region has the sequence CSARQGGRGEADTQYF. The DNA sequence is given as TGCAGTGCTAGACAGGGCGGGAGAGGGGAAGCAGATACGCAGTATTTT.